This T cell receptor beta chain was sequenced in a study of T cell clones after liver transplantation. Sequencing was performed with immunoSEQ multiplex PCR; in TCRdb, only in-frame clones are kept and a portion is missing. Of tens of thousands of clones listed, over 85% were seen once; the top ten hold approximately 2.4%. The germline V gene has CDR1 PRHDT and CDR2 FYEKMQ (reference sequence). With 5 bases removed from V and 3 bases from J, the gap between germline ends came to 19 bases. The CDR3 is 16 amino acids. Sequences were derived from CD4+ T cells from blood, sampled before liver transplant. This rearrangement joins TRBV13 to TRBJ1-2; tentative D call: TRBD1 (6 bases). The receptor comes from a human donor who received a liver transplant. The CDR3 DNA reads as TGTGCCAGCAGCCAGCGGACGGGGACAAGCTACTATGGCTACACCTTC. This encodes CASSQRTGTSYYGYTF.